Sequencing of this T cell receptor (beta chain) was carried out in a study of T cell clonality in common variable immunodeficiency. The table lists this clone with many counts. The sequence runs out 3 residues before the end of the CDR3; the remainder is reconstructed from the germline J gene. The table came from immunoSEQ multiplex PCR; TCRdb's copy has only in-frame clones and leaves some out. Observed in the sample are fewer than 75,000 clones, none of them singletons. The CDR3 runs 15 residues. The V gene's germline CDR1 is LNHDA and CDR2 SQIVND (reference sequence). After removal of 7 bases from V and 7 bases from J, the junction contained 8 bases not matched to a gene. Each donor provided 5 to 8 ml of heparinized whole blood.

Sequenced sample: peripheral blood mononuclear cells. The chain recombines TRBV19 with TRBJ2-1; TRBD1 agrees at 12 bases. This clonotype originated in a person aged 18 to 75 in good health. CDR3 bases read: TGTGCCAGTAACTCCGGGACAGGGGGCATTAATGAG. This codes for CASNSGTGGINE. From start to end, the CDR3 is CASNSGTGGINEQFF.